This is a list of T cell receptor beta chains from one sample in a study of blood T cell repertoires in COVID-19. Method: immunoSEQ multiplex PCR; TCRdb's copy keeps in-frame clones and lacks some. The sample gives more than 300,000 clones, more than 70% of which show up once; approximately 6.5% is in the top ten. Sequencing was carried out using peripheral blood. The receptors originated from a man between 18 and 29 years old who had recovered from COVID-19. Both conserved end residues are part of each CDR3. Fields, in order: J gene, D gene, clone size, V gene, CDR3 DNA, CDR3 protein. The D gene is left open where the match is weak. Clone size is shown for a subset of rows, as once, few, many or a class of expanded clone.

j_call: TRBJ1-1
d_call: TRBD1
clone_size: NA
v_call: TRBV5-4
cdr3_nt: TGTGCCACCTCGGGACAGGGGGCCACTTTGAACACTGAAGCTTTCTTT
cdr3_aa: CATSGQGATLNTEAFF

j_call: TRBJ1-1
d_call: TRBD1
clone_size: NA
v_call: TRBV19
cdr3_nt: TGTGCCAGTAGTGGACAGGGACCGAACACTGAAGCTTTCTTT
cdr3_aa: CASSGQGPNTEAFF

j_call: TRBJ2-7
d_call: NA
clone_size: NA
v_call: TRBV5-4
cdr3_nt: TGTGCCAGCAGCTTGGGACGCGGAGGAGTCTACGAGCAGTACTTC
cdr3_aa: CASSLGRGGVYEQYF

j_call: TRBJ1-5
d_call: NA
clone_size: NA
v_call: TRBV10-2
cdr3_nt: TGCGCCAGTGCACAGGAACTTAGCAATCAGCCCCAGCATTTT
cdr3_aa: CASAQELSNQPQHF

j_call: TRBJ2-1
d_call: NA
clone_size: NA
v_call: TRBV15
cdr3_nt: TGTGCCACCAGGGCCGGGATCGCTGAGCAGTTCTTC
cdr3_aa: CATRAGIAEQFF

j_call: TRBJ1-5
d_call: TRBD1
clone_size: NA
v_call: TRBV6-6
cdr3_nt: TGTGCCAGCAGCCCGGACAGGGCCCTCAATCAGCCCCAGCATTTT
cdr3_aa: CASSPDRALNQPQHF

j_call: TRBJ1-2
d_call: TRBD1
clone_size: NA
v_call: TRBV7-3
cdr3_nt: TGTGCCAGCAGCTCGACAGGGGATCATGGCTACACCTTC
cdr3_aa: CASSSTGDHGYTF

j_call: TRBJ1-2
d_call: TRBD1
clone_size: NA
v_call: TRBV7-2
cdr3_nt: TGTGCCAGCAGGCTCCAGGACAGGGCCTATGGCTACACCTTC
cdr3_aa: CASRLQDRAYGYTF

j_call: TRBJ2-1
d_call: TRBD1
clone_size: NA
v_call: TRBV6-5
cdr3_nt: TGTGCCAGCAGATCGACAGGGTCTGAGCAGTTCTTC
cdr3_aa: CASRSTGSEQFF

j_call: TRBJ2-7
d_call: TRBD2
clone_size: once
v_call: TRBV18
cdr3_nt: TGTGCCAGCTCCCGGACTAGCGGGGGAGACGAGCAGTACTTC
cdr3_aa: CASSRTSGGDEQYF

j_call: TRBJ2-1
d_call: NA
clone_size: NA
v_call: TRBV5-1
cdr3_nt: TGCGCCAGCAGCGCGGGACCGTACAATGAGCAGTTCTTC
cdr3_aa: CASSAGPYNEQFF

j_call: TRBJ2-1
d_call: NA
clone_size: NA
v_call: TRBV3-1/TRBV3-2
cdr3_nt: TGTGCCAGCAGCCCCCCCCCGAGGGAGAAGTACAATGAGCAGTTCTTC
cdr3_aa: CASSPPPREKYNEQFF

j_call: TRBJ2-2
d_call: TRBD1
clone_size: few
v_call: TRBV24-1
cdr3_nt: TGTGCCACCAGGGACAGGGGTGGACTAGTGTTGAACACCGGGGAGCTGTTTTTT
cdr3_aa: CATRDRGGLVLNTGELFF

j_call: TRBJ1-2
d_call: NA
clone_size: NA
v_call: TRBV7-9
cdr3_nt: TGTGCCAGCAGCTCACGACAGACTAACTATGGCTACACCTTC
cdr3_aa: CASSSRQTNYGYTF

j_call: TRBJ1-4
d_call: TRBD1
clone_size: NA
v_call: TRBV6-1
cdr3_nt: TGTGCCAGCAGTGAACAGACAGGGGTTAATGAAAAACTGTTTTTT
cdr3_aa: CASSEQTGVNEKLFF

j_call: TRBJ1-2
d_call: NA
clone_size: NA
v_call: TRBV12-3/TRBV12-4
cdr3_nt: TGTGCCAGCAGTTTTAACCTAGGGGGTGGCTACACCTTC
cdr3_aa: CASSFNLGGGYTF

j_call: TRBJ1-2
d_call: TRBD1
clone_size: NA
v_call: TRBV7-9
cdr3_nt: TGTGCCAGCAGCTTAGCGCCGGGACAGGGGGCTGTTGGCTCTGGCTACACCTTC
cdr3_aa: CASSLAPGQGAVGSGYTF

j_call: TRBJ1-4
d_call: TRBD1
clone_size: NA
v_call: TRBV7-9
cdr3_nt: TGTGCCAGCAGCTTAGTTTCCAGGGGGCCTCCTAATGAAAAACTGTTTTTT
cdr3_aa: CASSLVSRGPPNEKLFF

j_call: TRBJ1-2
d_call: NA
clone_size: NA
v_call: TRBV10-1
cdr3_nt: TGCGCCAGCAGTGAGTCGAGGGCAGACCGGTCTGACTATGGCTACACCTTC
cdr3_aa: CASSESRADRSDYGYTF

j_call: TRBJ2-1
d_call: NA
clone_size: NA
v_call: TRBV9
cdr3_nt: TGTGCCAGCAGCGGCGCCAACAATGAGCAGTTCTTC
cdr3_aa: CASSGANNEQFF

j_call: TRBJ2-7
d_call: TRBD1
clone_size: NA
v_call: TRBV30
cdr3_nt: TGTGCCTGGGGTATCGGGACAGGGTTTCACGAGCAGTACTTC
cdr3_aa: CAWGIGTGFHEQYF

j_call: TRBJ2-2
d_call: NA
clone_size: NA
v_call: TRBV6-5
cdr3_nt: TGTGCCAGCAGTTCCACCGGAGACACCGGGGAGCTGTTTTTT
cdr3_aa: CASSSTGDTGELFF

j_call: TRBJ1-1
d_call: NA
clone_size: NA
v_call: TRBV6-5
cdr3_nt: TGTGCCAGCAGCCCCGTAGCTGAAGCTTTCTTT
cdr3_aa: CASSPVAEAFF

j_call: TRBJ2-7
d_call: TRBD2
clone_size: NA
v_call: TRBV2
cdr3_nt: TGTGCCAGCAGCCTGAGCGGGATAGCCTCCTACGAGCAGTACTTC
cdr3_aa: CASSLSGIASYEQYF

j_call: TRBJ1-1
d_call: TRBD1
clone_size: few
v_call: TRBV2
cdr3_nt: TGTGCCAGCAGGACCGGGACAGGGGTTGACACTGAAGCTTTCTTT
cdr3_aa: CASRTGTGVDTEAFF

j_call: TRBJ1-5
d_call: NA
clone_size: NA
v_call: TRBV6-6
cdr3_nt: TGTGCCAGCAGTTACGGGGCGGACCATAATGTTCAGCCCCAGCATTTT
cdr3_aa: CASSYGADHNVQPQHF

j_call: TRBJ2-3
d_call: NA
clone_size: NA
v_call: TRBV9
cdr3_nt: TGTGCCAGCAGCGTGGGCAACACAGATACGCAGTATTTT
cdr3_aa: CASSVGNTDTQYF

j_call: TRBJ2-7
d_call: NA
clone_size: NA
v_call: TRBV7-3
cdr3_nt: TGTGCCAGCAGTCCTGAGAAGACAGTTACCGACGAGCAGTACTTC
cdr3_aa: CASSPEKTVTDEQYF

j_call: TRBJ2-1
d_call: TRBD1
clone_size: NA
v_call: TRBV11-2
cdr3_nt: TGTGCCAGCAGCCTGAGGACAGGGGGCAACGATGAGCAGTTCTTC
cdr3_aa: CASSLRTGGNDEQFF

j_call: TRBJ2-1
d_call: TRBD2
clone_size: NA
v_call: TRBV18
cdr3_nt: TGTGCCAGCTCACCACCGCCCACTAGCGGGATTAATGAGCAGTTCTTC
cdr3_aa: CASSPPPTSGINEQFF

j_call: TRBJ1-1
d_call: NA
clone_size: NA
v_call: TRBV2
cdr3_nt: TGTGCCAGCAGGAGTTCTGAAGCTTTCTTT
cdr3_aa: CASRSSEAFF

j_call: TRBJ2-1
d_call: NA
clone_size: NA
v_call: TRBV6-1
cdr3_nt: TGTGCCAGCAGTGAAGACTTGCCCTACAATGAGCAGTTCTTC
cdr3_aa: CASSEDLPYNEQFF

j_call: TRBJ2-4
d_call: TRBD2
clone_size: once
v_call: TRBV19
cdr3_nt: TGTGCCAGTAGTACTTCTAGCGGGAGGTTCGGAGCCAAAAACATTCAGTACTTC
cdr3_aa: CASSTSSGRFGAKNIQYF

j_call: TRBJ2-1
d_call: NA
clone_size: NA
v_call: TRBV21-1
cdr3_nt: TGTGCCAGCAGCAATCGGGGGGCTGGAAACAATGAGCAGTTCTTC
cdr3_aa: CASSNRGAGNNEQFF

j_call: TRBJ2-2
d_call: TRBD2
clone_size: once
v_call: TRBV9
cdr3_nt: TGTGCCAGCAGCGTAAGTCCCAGGACTAGCGGGGGGGCTGACACCGGGGAGCTGTTTTTT
cdr3_aa: CASSVSPRTSGGADTGELFF

j_call: TRBJ2-2
d_call: NA
clone_size: NA
v_call: TRBV28
cdr3_nt: TGTGCCAGCAGTCCCCTACTAGGGCCGGTGAACACCGGGGAGCTGTTTTTT
cdr3_aa: CASSPLLGPVNTGELFF

j_call: TRBJ1-1
d_call: TRBD1
clone_size: once
v_call: TRBV5-1
cdr3_nt: TGCGCCAGCAGCCCCCTTAGGGGACAGGGGGGATCAATGAACACTGAAGCTTTCTTT
cdr3_aa: CASSPLRGQGGSMNTEAFF

j_call: TRBJ2-1
d_call: NA
clone_size: NA
v_call: TRBV5-1
cdr3_nt: TGCGCCAGCAGCTTGATGGGACAAAGCTCCTACAATGAGCAGTTCTTC
cdr3_aa: CASSLMGQSSYNEQFF

j_call: TRBJ1-1
d_call: TRBD1
clone_size: NA
v_call: TRBV27
cdr3_nt: TGTGCCAGCAGTTTTTATTTCCCTCAAACAGGGGATCGGACTGAAGCTTTCTTT
cdr3_aa: CASSFYFPQTGDRTEAFF

j_call: TRBJ2-2
d_call: NA
clone_size: few
v_call: TRBV29-1
cdr3_nt: TGCAGCGCCTCTAGCGCGAACACCGGGGAGCTGTTTTTT
cdr3_aa: CSASSANTGELFF

j_call: TRBJ2-3
d_call: TRBD2
clone_size: NA
v_call: TRBV10-3
cdr3_nt: TGTGCCATCAGTGACCCCGGGGATAGCGGGGGCACAGATACGCAGTATTTT
cdr3_aa: CAISDPGDSGGTDTQYF

j_call: TRBJ2-3
d_call: NA
clone_size: NA
v_call: TRBV7-2
cdr3_nt: TGTGCCAGCAGCTCATCTAGGTTGGGAGCAGATACGCAGTATTTT
cdr3_aa: CASSSSRLGADTQYF

j_call: TRBJ1-5
d_call: NA
clone_size: NA
v_call: TRBV10-3
cdr3_nt: TGTGCCATCAGTGAGTCAGGAGGGAGCAATCAGCCCCAGCATTTT
cdr3_aa: CAISESGGSNQPQHF

j_call: TRBJ1-2
d_call: TRBD1
clone_size: NA
v_call: TRBV9
cdr3_nt: TGTGCCAGCAGCTCCTATGGGGGACAGGGGGCCCGGTATGGCTACACCTTC
cdr3_aa: CASSSYGGQGARYGYTF

j_call: TRBJ2-2
d_call: TRBD2
clone_size: NA
v_call: TRBV27
cdr3_nt: TGTGCCAGCAGTCCACTCCTATTGCGGGAGGGGTCCGGGGAGCTGTTTTTT
cdr3_aa: CASSPLLLREGSGELFF

j_call: TRBJ1-2
d_call: TRBD1
clone_size: few
v_call: TRBV5-6
cdr3_nt: TGTGCCAGCAGCCTTACCGGGACAGGGATGGATGGCTACACCTTC
cdr3_aa: CASSLTGTGMDGYTF

j_call: TRBJ1-5
d_call: NA
clone_size: NA
v_call: TRBV5-6
cdr3_nt: TGTGCCAGCAGCTTGGGGAGCGGTCAGCCCCAGCATTTT
cdr3_aa: CASSLGSGQPQHF

j_call: TRBJ2-1
d_call: TRBD1
clone_size: NA
v_call: TRBV30
cdr3_nt: TGTGCCTGGAGTGGACAGGGGGGCAATGAGCAGTTCTTC
cdr3_aa: CAWSGQGGNEQFF

j_call: TRBJ1-2
d_call: TRBD1
clone_size: NA
v_call: TRBV5-1
cdr3_nt: TGCGCCAGCAGCCAAGGGACAGGGGCCGCTAACTATGGCTACACCTTC
cdr3_aa: CASSQGTGAANYGYTF

j_call: TRBJ1-1
d_call: NA
clone_size: once
v_call: TRBV18
cdr3_nt: TGTGCCAGCTCACCACGGTCAGGGTTGAACACTGAAGCTTTCTTT
cdr3_aa: CASSPRSGLNTEAFF

j_call: TRBJ2-2
d_call: NA
clone_size: NA
v_call: TRBV4-3
cdr3_nt: TGCGCCAGCAGCCGAGGTTCTTCCGGGGAGCTGTTTTTT
cdr3_aa: CASSRGSSGELFF

j_call: TRBJ1-3
d_call: TRBD1
clone_size: NA
v_call: TRBV5-1
cdr3_nt: TGCGCCAGCAGCTTGGAGGGGACAGGCTCTGGAAACACCATATATTTT
cdr3_aa: CASSLEGTGSGNTIYF

j_call: TRBJ2-4
d_call: NA
clone_size: NA
v_call: TRBV16
cdr3_nt: TGTGCCAGCAGCCAATGGGGGGAACTAGCCAAAAACATTCAGTACTTC
cdr3_aa: CASSQWGELAKNIQYF